This T cell receptor beta chain emerged from a study of CD8 T cells in ankylosing spondylitis. This clonotype appeared many times. Antigen: not known. V lost 0 bases and J 2 bases, leaving 13 bases between the germline ends. The CDR3 totals 15 residues. Per the germline V gene, CDR1 is SQVTM and CDR2 is ANQGSEA. Study-wide points: Before this, some motif variants had been reported in reactive arthritis synovial fluid and blood. Reports say disease-linked clones showed up significantly more in matched ankylosing spondylitis synovial fluid. A TCR beta motif made of several highly homologous variants seemed typical of ankylosing spondylitis blood. The disease-linked clones had a CD8+ phenotype and low blood frequencies.

Making use of molecular barcodes, quantitative 5'-RACE generated TCR beta libraries. TCRdb re-called the 5' RACE reads with MiXCR, one entry per CDR3 protein. The sample lists more than 400,000 distinct CDR3 sequences, over 4% seen once, with under 4.5% in the top ten. This TCR was sampled from a male donor with ankylosing spondylitis. Sample: blood, either unsorted or a sorted T cell fraction (not recorded which). V and J are TRBV29-1 and TRBJ2-5, with D possibly TRBD1 on 6 matching bases. CDR3 sequence: CSVEDQGTEQETQYF. The DNA for the CDR3 is TGCAGCGTTGAAGATCAGGGGACGGAACAAGAGACCCAGTACTTC.